The rows below give T cell receptor beta chains drawn from one sample of a study of OX40 agonist ivuxolimab in advanced cancers. TCRdb keeps only in-frame clones here, not all; method: immunoSEQ multiplex PCR. The table includes tens of thousands of clones, just under 90% detected once. The sequences come from CD4+ or CD8+ T cells sorted from blood, collected in a trial of the OX40 agonist ivuxolimab. The origin of the receptors is an adult with an advanced solid tumor such as melanoma, head and neck, liver or kidney cancer. CDR3s include the opening cysteine and the closing phenylalanine or tryptophan. A D gene is named only where the DNA matches it firmly. Where a row states a size, it is once, few, many or the class of an expanded clone; other rows omit it.

J gene,D gene,CDR3 length,V gene,clone size,CDR3 DNA,CDR3 protein
TRBJ2-1,NA,18,TRBV19,NA,TGTGCCAGTAATGGGCGGCGGACACAGGGATCCCGGTCGAATGAGCAGTTCTTC,CASNGRRTQGSRSNEQFF
TRBJ2-5,TRBD2,15,TRBV4-2,NA,TGTGCCAGCAGCCAAGAAGCGGGAGGGCCAGAGACCCAGTACTTC,CASSQEAGGPETQYF
TRBJ2-5,TRBD2,15,TRBV11-2,once,TGTGCCAGCAGCTTAACTAGCGGGAGTGGAGAGACCCAGTACTTC,CASSLTSGSGETQYF
TRBJ2-1,NA,18,TRBV11-3,NA,TGTGCCAGCAGCTCCCAGACAGGACCTCTCCTTCTTTACAATGAGCAGTTCTTC,CASSSQTGPLLLYNEQFF
TRBJ2-2,NA,16,TRBV9,NA,TGTGCCAGCAGCCGCTTAGCAGGGGGGAGCACCGGGGAGCTGTTTTTT,CASSRLAGGSTGELFF
TRBJ2-1,TRBD1,11,TRBV20-1,NA,TGCAGTGGTACCCTGACAGGGGGACAGTTCTTC,CSGTLTGGQFF
TRBJ2-2,NA,15,TRBV6-5,NA,TGTGCCAGCAGTTCGATCGGACACAGCACCGGGGAGCTGTTTTTT,CASSSIGHSTGELFF
TRBJ1-1,TRBD1,15,TRBV27,NA,TGTGCCAGCAGTCCGAGGGACAGCTTGAACACTGAAGCTTTCTTT,CASSPRDSLNTEAFF
TRBJ2-2,NA,14,TRBV19,NA,TGTGCCAGTAGTATAGATCGGTACACCGGGGAGCTGTTTTTT,CASSIDRYTGELFF
TRBJ2-1,NA,16,TRBV10-2,NA,TGCGCCAGCAGTGAGTCTTGGGGACAAAACTACAATGAGCAGTTCTTC,CASSESWGQNYNEQFF
TRBJ2-1,NA,14,TRBV9,NA,TGTGCCAGCAGCGCGGACAGCTCCTACAATGAGCAGTTCTTC,CASSADSSYNEQFF
TRBJ2-6,TRBD1,17,TRBV7-3,NA,TGTGCCAGCAGCCGAGATAGACAGGGGAACGGGGCCAACGTCCTGACTTTC,CASSRDRQGNGANVLTF
TRBJ1-2,NA,11,TRBV20-1,once,TGCAGTGCTTTAAGTCCTAATGGCTACACCTTC,CSALSPNGYTF
TRBJ1-1,TRBD1,15,TRBV18,NA,TGTGCCACCACGTCGCTCTCGGGACAGGGCACTGAAGCTTTCTTT,CATTSLSGQGTEAFF
TRBJ2-1,NA,12,TRBV7-9,NA,TGTGCCAGCAGCTTAGACCCCAATGAGCAGTTCTTC,CASSLDPNEQFF
TRBJ2-7,TRBD2,16,TRBV6-1,once,TGTGCCAGCAGTGCCGGGGCTAGCGGGTACTCCTACGAGCAGTACTTC,CASSAGASGYSYEQYF
TRBJ2-7,NA,11,TRBV29-1,NA,TGCAGCGTTCGACATTCCTACGAGCAGTACTTC,CSVRHSYEQYF
TRBJ1-2,TRBD1,15,TRBV6-5,NA,TGTGCCAGCAGTTACATTACCGGGACAGGGGTGGGCTACACCTTC,CASSYITGTGVGYTF
TRBJ1-1,NA,13,TRBV12-5,NA,TGTGCTAGTGGTTTGAGGGACTGGAGTGAAGCTTTCTTT,CASGLRDWSEAFF
TRBJ2-2,NA,14,TRBV21-1,once,TGTGCCAGGAGCGGTGAGGGGAACACCGGGGAGCTGTTTTTT,CARSGEGNTGELFF
TRBJ1-1,TRBD1,14,TRBV30,NA,TGTGCCTGGAGCGCACAGGGGGCCCCCACTGAAGCTTTCTTT,CAWSAQGAPTEAFF
TRBJ2-1,TRBD2,15,TRBV2,NA,TGTGCCAGCAGGCCGACTAGCGGTTCCTACAATGAGCAGTTCTTC,CASRPTSGSYNEQFF
TRBJ2-1,NA,13,TRBV6-1,NA,TGTGCCAGCAGCGGACAGACCTACAATGAGCAGTTCTTC,CASSGQTYNEQFF
TRBJ1-6,NA,14,TRBV9,NA,TGTGCCAGCAGCGTAGGACAGGAGGGTTCACCCCTCCACTTT,CASSVGQEGSPLHF